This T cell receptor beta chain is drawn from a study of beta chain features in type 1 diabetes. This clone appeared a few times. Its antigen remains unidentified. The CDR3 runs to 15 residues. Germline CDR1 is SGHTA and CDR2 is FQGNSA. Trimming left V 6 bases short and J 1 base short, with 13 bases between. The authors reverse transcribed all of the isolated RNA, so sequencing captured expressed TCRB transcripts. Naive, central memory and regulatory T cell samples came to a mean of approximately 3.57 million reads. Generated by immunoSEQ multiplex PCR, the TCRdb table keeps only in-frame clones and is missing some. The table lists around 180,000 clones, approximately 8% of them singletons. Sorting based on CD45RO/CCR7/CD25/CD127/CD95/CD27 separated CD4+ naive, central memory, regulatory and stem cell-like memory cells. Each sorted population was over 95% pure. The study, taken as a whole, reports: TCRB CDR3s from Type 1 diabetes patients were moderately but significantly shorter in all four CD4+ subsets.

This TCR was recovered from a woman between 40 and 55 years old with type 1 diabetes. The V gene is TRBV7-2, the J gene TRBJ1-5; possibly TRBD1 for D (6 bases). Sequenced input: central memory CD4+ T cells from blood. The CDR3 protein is CASSYTGLSNQPQHF. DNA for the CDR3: TGTGCCAGCAGTTATACAGGGTTAAGCAATCAGCCCCAGCATTTT. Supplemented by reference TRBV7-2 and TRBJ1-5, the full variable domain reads GAGVSQSPSNKVTEKGKDVELRCDPISGHTALYWYRQSLGQGLEFLIYFQGNSAPDKSGLPSDRFSAERTGGSVSTLTIQRTQQEDSAVYLCASSYTGLSNQPQHFGDGTRLSIL.